Shown below are 4 T cell receptor beta chains from a single sample sequenced in a study of sequential checkpoint blockade in melanoma. The assay was immunoSEQ multiplex PCR, and TCRdb's table has in-frame clones only and misses some. This sample yields 2,500 to 3,000 clones, of which approximately 24% are seen a single time; under 25% belongs to the top ten. The treatment: randomized to nivolumab then ipilimumab (arm A) or the reverse (arm B). Sequencing was performed on tumor tissue (inferred from file names), taken from a patient given nivolumab and ipilimumab in sequence. These receptors all stem from a human donor with melanoma.

This sequence joins TRBV14 and TRBJ1-1; a weak D match, TRBD1 (5 bases). Trimming cost V 4 bases and J 3 bases, with 15 bases left between them. The CDR3 is 15 residues long. From germline, CDR1 is SGHDN and CDR2 FVKESK. CDR3 protein: CASSRAHGAYTEAFF. CDR3 coding DNA: TGTGCCAGCAGCCGGGCCCATGGGGCTTACACTGAAGCTTTCTTT.

The J gene is TRBJ2-4, the V gene TRBV6-8, with D maybe TRBD2 (6 bases). Germline assignment: CDR1 MNHGY and CDR2 SAAAGT. The V and J ends lost 4 bases and 2 bases respectively, with 6 bases between them. This CDR3 spans 13 amino acids. As DNA, the CDR3 is TGTGCCAGCAGTTGGGACTCCAAAAACATTCAGTACTTC. Translating it yields CASSWDSKNIQYF.

The chain links TRBV12-5 to TRBJ2-7; the D call may be TRBD1 or TRBD2 (5 bases each). Between the trimmed V and J ends, which lost 3 bases and 7 bases, there was a span of 13 bases. CDR1 LGHNT and CDR2 FRNRAP come from the germline V gene. The CDR3 runs 13 residues. CDR3 sequence: CASGFSRWGEQYV. The CDR3 nucleotides are TGTGCTAGTGGTTTTTCTCGTTGGGGGGAGCAGTACGTC.

The rearrangement links TRBV6-8 to TRBJ1-1, with TRBD1 matching 8 bases. After removal of 5 bases from V and 4 bases from J, the junction contained 6 bases not matched to a gene. Germline CDR1 reads MNHGY; CDR2 reads SAAAGT. The CDR3 is 14 residues long. The CDR3 DNA reads TGTGCCAGCAGTGCTCAGGGGGCTAGCACTGAAGCTTTCTTT. Its protein product is CASSAQGASTEAFF.